The 14 T cell receptor beta chains below come from one sample, sequenced in a study of T cells expressing NK-cell markers. TCRdb re-called the 5' RACE reads; every CDR3 protein appears as one record, without DNA. The sample totals about 260,000 distinct CDR3 sequences. The specimen was blood T cells: a sorted CD56 or NKG2C T cell subset, CD4+ or CD8+ T cells, or bulk PBMC T cells (not recorded which). These TCRs come from a man younger than 35 in good health.

The genes are TRBV29-1 and TRBJ2-5; the D call from TCRdb, TRBD1, cannot be confirmed without DNA. Germline V gives CDR1 SQVTM, CDR2 ANQGSEA. CDR3 length: 12 amino acids. This CDR3 is CSVVARVETQYF.

The chain employs TRBV20-1 and TRBJ2-5. The CDR3 loop spans 14 amino acids. Germline CDR1 is DFQATT and CDR2 is SNEGSKA (reference sequence). This CDR3 reads CSARDMAFRETQYF.

The rearrangement links TRBV6-5 to TRBJ1-4; as DNA is missing, the TRBD1 call by TCRdb cannot be tested. Germline loops: CDR1 MNHEY, CDR2 SVGAGI. This CDR3 contains 15 residues. The CDR3 loop is CASSYLARDGEKLFF.

The chain couples TRBV27 to TRBJ2-1; the D call of TRBD2 rests on TCRdb alone, since no DNA is present to check it. Germline-derived CDR1 and CDR2 are MNHEY and SMNVEV (reference sequence). CDR3 length: 16 amino acids. The CDR3 sequence is CASTLGTSDSYNEQFF.

V gene TRBV4-1 combines with J gene TRBJ2-5; TCRdb's assignment of TRBD2 cannot be checked, as there is no DNA. Germline loops: CDR1 MGHRA, CDR2 YSYEKL. This CDR3 contains 16 residues. The CDR3: CASSQVGLAGSETQYF.

The chain joins TRBV7-2 to TRBJ2-4; TCRdb lists TRBD1, though no DNA is available to test this call. Germline CDR1 reads SGHTA; CDR2 reads FQGNSA. The CDR3 has 16 residues. The chain's CDR3 is CASSSPRTGQTNIQYF.

V usage is TRBV28 and J usage is TRBJ2-1. Germline values: CDR1 MDHEN, CDR2 SYDVKM. There are 11 residues in the CDR3. CDR3 in amino acids: CASSLMGEQFF.

The chain carries TRBV5-5 and TRBJ2-3; absent DNA, TCRdb's TRBD1 call cannot be checked. Germline CDR1 reads SGHKS; CDR2 reads YYEKEE (reference sequence). The CDR3 runs 14 residues. This CDR3 reads CASSWGQRTDTQYF. Complete variable domain (other parts from reference TRBV5-5 and TRBJ2-3): DAGVTQSPTHLIKTRGQQVTLRCSPISGHKSVSWYQQVLGQGPQFIFQYYEKEERGRGNFPDRFSARQFPNYSSELNVNALLLGDSALYLCASSWGQRTDTQYFGPGTRLTVL.

V usage is TRBV28 and J usage is TRBJ1-5; TCRdb returns TRBD1, unconfirmable since there is no DNA. Per the germline V gene, CDR1 is MDHEN and CDR2 is SYDVKM. This CDR3 is built from 16 residues. The chain's CDR3 is CASSTGTGVGNQPQHF.

V usage is TRBV12-3 or TRBV12-4 and J usage is TRBJ1-1; with no DNA, the TCRdb D assignment of TRBD1 cannot be verified. This CDR3 spans 15 amino acids. CDR3 residues: CASSLSGQKNTEAFF.

The chain has TRBV5-1 and TRBJ2-1; as DNA is missing, the TRBD1 call by TCRdb cannot be tested. The CDR3 loop spans 15 amino acids. Germline-derived CDR1 and CDR2 are SGHRS and YFSETQ. The CDR3: CASSLGVQGRNEQFF.

The chain uses TRBV5-1 and TRBJ2-7. CDR1 and CDR2 (germline): SGHRS, YFSETQ. This CDR3 is 14 amino acids long. The CDR3 region is CASSLASERSEQYF.

The chain combines TRBV2 with TRBJ2-7; the D gene TCRdb calls, TRBD1, cannot be checked with no DNA. Germline assignment: CDR1 SNHLY and CDR2 FYNNEI. The CDR3 has 13 residues. CDR3 region: CASRGSLHNEQYF.

The chain employs TRBV18 and TRBJ1-2; TCRdb gives TRBD1 as the D gene, but with no DNA this cannot be confirmed. Germline loops: CDR1 KGHSH, CDR2 LQKENI. The CDR3 totals 12 residues. The CDR3 sequence: CASSETGRGYTF.